This TCR beta chain appears in the sequencing data of a study of OX40 agonist ivuxolimab in advanced cancers. Turning to the study itself: Patients took ivuxolimab, an agonistic anti-OX40 (CD134) antibody. Study observations and caveats: Clonal expansion was seen in CD4+ and CD8+ blood T cells by week 6 at 0.1 to 3.0 mg/kg. Among the lowest peripheral clonal expansion occurred in 0.1-3.0 mg/kg partial responders. Certain nonresponding patients likewise had low normalized T-cell clonal expansion.

This CDR3 comprises 15 residues. V lost 7 bases, J lost 6 bases, and 9 bases stayed unmatched. Germline values: CDR1 ENHRY, CDR2 SYGVKD. Regarding this clone: What it binds is unknown.

This table comes from immunoSEQ multiplex PCR, and its TCRdb copy is limited to in-frame clones, with some not included. The sample carries about 57,000 clones, roughly 91% recorded once. The chain has TRBV10-3 and TRBJ2-1; TRBD1 matches 10 bases. This clonotype was sampled from an adult with an advanced solid tumor such as melanoma, head and neck, liver or kidney cancer. The material sequenced was CD4+ or CD8+ T cells sorted from blood, taken in a trial of the OX40 agonist ivuxolimab. CDR3: CAITSDRGVSNEQFF. The CDR3 DNA is TGTGCCATCACCTCGGACAGGGGGGTGAGCAATGAGCAGTTCTTC.